Following are 27 T cell receptor beta chains from one sample sequenced in a study of cytomegalovirus exposure and HLA in healthy donors. The PCR contained 60 Vbeta and 13 Jbeta primers. Clones were sequenced by immunoSEQ multiplex PCR, and TCRdb holds only the in-frame ones, with some missing. The table includes 200,000 to 250,000 clones, approximately 80% detected once. Material: PBMCs. The source is a girl aged 2-15 years in good health and CMV-seronegative.

The genes are TRBV4-1 and TRBJ1-1, with D possibly TRBD1 on 5 matching bases. CDR3 size: 13 residues. Germline CDR1 is MGHRA and CDR2 is YSYEKL. V dropped 7 bases and J dropped 4 bases, with 13 bases sitting between them. This chain's CDR3 is CASKELGPTEAFF. In DNA form, the CDR3 reads TGCGCCAGCAAGGAATTGGGGCCCACTGAAGCTTTCTTT.

The genes are TRBV4-1 and TRBJ2-3, with D maybe TRBD2 (6 bases). V gave up 4 bases and J gave up 2 bases, with 13 bases separating them. CDR3 length: 15 amino acids. Germline assignment: CDR1 MGHRA and CDR2 YSYEKL. DNA of the CDR3: TGCGCCAGCAGCCCCAGACTAGAGAACACAGATACGCAGTATTTT. It codes for CASSPRLENTDTQYF.

The V and J genes are TRBV19 and TRBJ1-2; D uncertain. Germline assignment: CDR1 LNHDA and CDR2 SQIVND (reference sequence). The V end was cut by 3 bases, the J end by 3 bases, with 11 bases between. The CDR3 totals 14 residues. The CDR3 loop reads CASSMGPSHYGYTF. For the CDR3, the DNA is TGTGCCAGTAGTATGGGCCCGTCTCACTATGGCTACACCTTC.

The CDR3 loop is CASSPDRVKNQPQHF. The CDR3 coding sequence is TGTGCCAGCAGCCCGGACAGGGTAAAAAATCAGCCCCAGCATTTT. The chain recombines TRBV6-5 with TRBJ1-5; 8 nucleotides match TRBD1. Germline trimming cut 6 bases from V and 4 bases from J; bases unmatched to any gene: 8. There are 15 residues in the CDR3. The V gene's germline CDR1 is MNHEY and CDR2 SVGAGI.

V and J are TRBV5-1 and TRBJ2-3, with D perhaps matching TRBD1 (5 bases). Germline V CDR1 and CDR2: SGHRS, YFSETQ. The CDR3 length is 17 residues. Trimming took off 2 bases at V and 1 base at J, with 17 bases between the two ends. CDR3 amino acids: CASSFGSQGRGTDTQYF. The CDR3 DNA reads TGCGCCAGCAGCTTTGGTTCTCAGGGTCGTGGCACAGATACGCAGTATTTT.

The gene calls are TRBV4-1 and TRBJ1-2; D remains unclear. Germline V gene data show CDR1 as MGHRA and CDR2 as YSYEKL. The CDR3 loop spans 15 amino acids. Trimming cost V 8 bases and J 4 bases, with 20 bases left between them. CDR3 protein: CASLPEMGLVYGYTF. CDR3 bases: TGCGCCAGCCTCCCCGAAATGGGCCTCGTCTATGGCTACACCTTC.

The chain uses TRBV6-1 and TRBJ1-2; D is uncertain. CDR3 length: 13 amino acids. Germline CDR1 is MNHNS and CDR2 is SASEGT. The ends were cut back, 0 bases at V and 4 bases at J, with 6 bases in the middle. The CDR3 reads CASSEAAIYGYTF. The DNA of the CDR3 is TGTGCCAGCAGTGAAGCAGCGATCTATGGCTACACCTTC.

The J gene is TRBJ1-5, the V gene TRBV7-2, with D perhaps TRBD1 (5 bases). The germline CDR1 and CDR2 sequences are SGHTA and FQGNSA. The V end was cut by 5 bases, the J end by 6 bases, with 17 bases between. The CDR3 covers 15 residues. CDR3 sequence reads: CASSVNDQRGQPQHF. The DNA for the CDR3 is TGTGCCAGCAGCGTTAACGACCAAAGGGGTCAGCCCCAGCATTTT.

V gene TRBV7-9 combines with J gene TRBJ1-1; the D is unclear. Germline V gene data show CDR1 as SEHNR and CDR2 as FQNEAQ (reference sequence). This CDR3 region has 12 residues. The germline V and J ends were trimmed by 4 bases and 4 bases, with 7 bases remaining between them. The DNA of the CDR3 is TGTGCCAGCAGCTCCCCCCGCACTGAAGCTTTCTTT. It is translated as CASSSPRTEAFF. The variable domain in full, completed from reference TRBV7-9 and TRBJ1-1, reads DTGVSQNPRHKITKRGQNVTFRCDPISEHNRLYWYRQTLGQGPEFLTYFQNEAQLEKSRLLSDRFSAERPKGSFSTLEIQRTEQGDSAMYLCASSSPRTEAFFGQGTRLTVV.

The V call is TRBV6-6, the J call TRBJ1-6, with D possibly TRBD1 on 6 matching bases. Per germline, CDR1 MNHNY and CDR2 SVGAGI (reference sequence). The V and J ends lost 2 bases and 6 bases respectively, with 8 bases between them. The CDR3 has 14 residues. The CDR3 DNA follows: TGTGCCAGCAGTTACCAACAGGGTAATTCACCCCTCCACTTT. It codes for CASSYQQGNSPLHF.

The chain carries TRBV5-1 and TRBJ1-1; TRBD1 is a possible D gene (5 bases). Germline assignment: CDR1 SGHRS and CDR2 YFSETQ. Trimming removed 6 bases from V and 1 base from J, with 10 bases in between. This CDR3 has 13 residues. This chain's CDR3 is CASTGPGNTEAFF. Here the CDR3 DNA reads TGCGCCAGCACAGGGCCGGGGAACACTGAAGCTTTCTTT. The full variable domain, completed using reference TRBV5-1 and TRBJ1-1, is KAGVTQTPRYLIKTRGQQVTLSCSPISGHRSVSWYQQTPGQGLQFLFEYFSETQRNKGNFPGRFSGRQFSNSRSEMNVSTLELGDSALYLCASTGPGNTEAFFGQGTRLTVV.

The chain carries TRBV5-1 and TRBJ2-5, with 8 bases that match TRBD2. This CDR3 is built from 14 residues. V lost 5 bases, J lost 2 bases, and 5 bases stayed unmatched. CDR1 is SGHRS and CDR2 is YFSETQ in the germline V gene. Written as DNA, the CDR3 is TGCGCCAGCAGTCGGGGGGGCAAGCAAGAGACCCAGTACTTC. It specifies CASSRGGKQETQYF.

The chain couples TRBV5-6 to TRBJ1-1; a weak D match, TRBD1 (5 bases). This CDR3 comprises 16 residues. Per the germline V gene, CDR1 is SGHDT and CDR2 is YYEEEE. V was clipped by 0 bases and J by 2 bases, with 14 bases between them. Here the CDR3 reads CASSLAGNRPNTEAFF. The CDR3 region has the DNA TGTGCCAGCAGCTTGGCCGGCAACAGGCCAAACACTGAAGCTTTCTTT.

For this clone: The germline gene is not matched at one end of the junction; a read error may be the cause. Other DNA sequences of this sample code for an identical CDR3. The gene calls are TRBV4-1 and TRBJ1-1, with 10 nucleotides matching TRBD1. The germline CDR1 and CDR2 sequences are MGHRA and YSYEKL. The CDR3 loop spans 17 amino acids. The DNA for the CDR3 is TGCGCCAGTAGCCGATTAGTGCGGGGACAGGGGCTGTGGGGAGCTTTCTTT. Protein product: CASSRLVRGQGLWGAFF.

The V gene is TRBV4-1, the J gene TRBJ1-5; 7 bases are shared with TRBD1. Germline values: CDR1 MGHRA, CDR2 YSYEKL. The CDR3 covers 15 residues. V shed 1 base and J 7 bases; nucleotides not matched to a gene: 7. The CDR3 here is CASSQGPRGEQPQHF. The DNA of the CDR3 is TGCGCCAGCAGCCAAGGCCCCAGGGGGGAACAGCCCCAGCATTTT.

This clone was seen a few times. V gene TRBV7-9 combines with J gene TRBJ1-6; no clear D. The length of the CDR3 is 17 residues. Germline CDR1 reads SEHNR; CDR2 reads FQNEAQ (reference sequence). The V gene lost 5 bases and the J gene lost 2 bases, with 16 bases spanning the gap. In DNA, the CDR3 is TGTGCCAGCAGCCGTTCGTCCGGGAGTCCCTATAATTCACCCCTCCACTTT. Translating it yields CASSRSSGSPYNSPLHF.

The chain recombines TRBV7-9 with TRBJ1-1; D is uncertain. The CDR3 runs 12 residues. CDR1 and CDR2 (germline): SEHNR, FQNEAQ (reference sequence). The V and J ends lost 3 bases and 4 bases respectively, with 6 bases between them. CDR3 region: CASSLVSTEAFF. In DNA, the CDR3 is TGTGCCAGCAGCTTGGTGAGCACTGAAGCTTTCTTT. The full variable domain, its missing parts supplied by reference TRBV7-9 and TRBJ1-1, is DTGVSQNPRHKITKRGQNVTFRCDPISEHNRLYWYRQTLGQGPEFLTYFQNEAQLEKSRLLSDRFSAERPKGSFSTLEIQRTEQGDSAMYLCASSLVSTEAFFGQGTRLTVV.

The gene calls are TRBV5-1 and TRBJ2-1, with D possibly being TRBD2 (6 bases). The CDR3 is made up of 15 amino acids. Per the germline V gene, CDR1 is SGHRS and CDR2 is YFSETQ. The V end lost 4 bases, the J end lost 10 bases, and 21 bases lay between the germline ends. CDR3 nucleotide sequence: TGCGCCAGCAGCGGAGGGGTCGCTGCGTTAGAGGAGCAGTTCTTC. Amino acids: CASSGGVAALEEQFF.

The V call is TRBV13, the J call TRBJ2-3; perhaps TRBD1 as D (5 bases). Germline V gene data show CDR1 as PRHDT and CDR2 as FYEKMQ (reference sequence). Trimming stripped 0 bases from V and 3 bases from J, with 13 bases between. This CDR3 has 16 amino acids. DNA for the CDR3: TGTGCCAGCAGCTTAGGCCTCCAGGGTGGAACAGATACGCAGTATTTT. It translates to CASSLGLQGGTDTQYF.

V gene TRBV6-5 combines with J gene TRBJ2-1, with a possible D match to TRBD2 (6 bases). V gave up 8 bases and J gave up 7 bases, with 9 bases separating them. Germline V gene lookup returns CDR1 MNHEY and CDR2 SVGAGI. The CDR3 loop spans 11 amino acids. The CDR3 protein is CASGGENEQFF. CDR3 DNA sequence: TGTGCCAGCGGAGGGGAGAATGAGCAGTTCTTC.

Regarding this clone: An end of the junction differs from the germline gene, which may be a read error. This chain uses TRBV7-9 with TRBJ1-1; D gene uncertain. The CDR3 extends over 16 amino acids. Germline V CDR1 and CDR2: SEHNR, FQNEAQ (reference sequence). Here the CDR3 reads CSSSPTPGVGNTEAFF. The CDR3 coding sequence is TGTTCCAGCAGCCCCACCCCCGGGGTTGGGAACACTGAAGCTTTCTTT.

This clone was seen a handful of times. The chain links TRBV6-5 to TRBJ1-2, with 8 bases aligning to TRBD1. Germline CDR1 and CDR2: MNHEY and SVGAGI. The CDR3 is 14 residues long. V was pared by 10 bases and J by 8 bases, with 15 bases of the junction left unmatched. The CDR3 sequence is CATKPGQVSWGYTF. The CDR3 nucleotides are TGTGCCACCAAGCCGGGACAGGTCTCGTGGGGCTACACCTTC.

The chain couples TRBV2 to TRBJ1-5, with D uncertain. The V end was cut by 2 bases, the J end by 6 bases, with 8 bases between. Germline V gene sequence: CDR1 SNHLY, CDR2 FYNNEI. The CDR3 has 13 amino acids. This chain's CDR3 is CASSETQSQPQHF. The CDR3 nucleotides read TGTGCCAGCAGTGAAACTCAAAGTCAGCCCCAGCATTTT.

The chain is built from TRBV19 and TRBJ2-1, with D maybe TRBD2 (5 bases). Germline assignment: CDR1 LNHDA and CDR2 SQIVND (reference sequence). Trimming took 5 bases from V and 7 from J, leaving 12 bases between them. The CDR3 runs 13 residues. The CDR3 sequence is CASSSASGNEQFF. Here the CDR3 DNA reads TGTGCCAGTAGTTCGGCCAGCGGTAATGAGCAGTTCTTC.

The rearrangement uses TRBV19 and TRBJ2-7; 12 bases align to TRBD2. CDR1 is LNHDA, CDR2 SQIVND, per germline (reference sequence). The CDR3 runs 14 residues. V lost 5 bases and J lost 5; bases outside the gene matches: 4. CDR3 sequence (DNA): TGTGCCAGTAGTCTAGCGGGAGGGCGCAACGAGCAGTACTTC. It is translated as CASSLAGGRNEQYF.

The V and J genes are TRBV4-1 and TRBJ2-7; D may be TRBD1 (5 bases). The CDR3 loop spans 13 amino acids. V lost 1 base to trimming and J lost 4 bases, with 8 bases between them. Looked up from germline, CDR1 is MGHRA and CDR2 is YSYEKL. CDR3 DNA: TGCGCCAGCAGCCAAGGACAGAAATACGAGCAGTACTTC. It specifies CASSQGQKYEQYF.

The rearrangement joins TRBV9 to TRBJ2-2; a weak D match, TRBD1 (5 bases). V shed 4 bases and J shed 0 bases, with 13 bases lying between them. The germline V gene has CDR1 SGDLS and CDR2 YYNGEE. The length of the CDR3 is 16 residues. The CDR3 DNA reads TGTGCCAGCAGCCCACGGACACCCGCGAACACCGGGGAGCTGTTTTTT. Translating gives CASSPRTPANTGELFF.